The entry that follows covers one T cell receptor (beta chain) sequence. The antigen remains undetermined. Sequencing used immunoSEQ multiplex PCR; TCRdb keeps in-frame clones, though not all of them. The table includes 60,000 to 75,000 clones, 85% to 95% detected once. Resections obtained during corrective heart surgery supplied the thymus tissue. Corrective surgery for congenital heart defects was being performed on the healthy Finnish infants who served as donors. The data derive from a study of human thymus T cells. Germline V gene sequence: CDR1 SEHNR, CDR2 FQNEAQ (reference sequence). This CDR3 has 14 residues. The V end was cut by 2 bases, the J end by 4 bases, with 11 bases between. Study-wide points: Thymic and blood repertoires appeared to show biased V and J gene usage. Related reports documented highly overlapping thymic repertoires among unrelated individuals.

The sequencing sample was made of thymus tissue. The TCR originated in a girl under three years old with a congenital heart defect but otherwise immunologically healthy. The chain employs TRBV7-9 and TRBJ2-5; the D gene is possibly TRBD2 (6 bases). The CDR3 DNA follows: TGTGCCAGCAGCTTAATATTGGGGGGAGAGACCCAGTACTTC. Its protein is CASSLILGGETQYF.